This T cell receptor beta chain was sequenced during a study of CD8+ T cells in alopecia areata. As for the study in general: Those patients who were treated received oral tofacitinib, which was given at 5 to 10 mg twice daily for moderate-to-severe alopecia areata. General study results and limits: Sequence data from scalp samples additionally include resident alphabeta T cells of normal skin.

V lost 4 bases, J lost 0 bases, and 1 base stayed unmatched. The CDR3 length is 14 residues. Germline V lookup: CDR1 LGHNA, CDR2 YSLEER. Concerning this clone: Its cognate antigen is unknown.

Isolated RNA was reverse transcribed into cDNA used as the sequencing template. Clones were read by immunoSEQ multiplex PCR, and TCRdb kept only the in-frame ones, dropping some. In the table there are some 180,000 clones, roughly 50% of which are singletons. Regarding treatment: oral pan-JAK inhibitor, 5-10 mg twice daily. It was from alopecia areata patients that lesional scalp punch biopsies and peripheral blood were collected. The sequences come from CD8+ T cells sorted from blood, collected at week 24, from a patient treated with tofacitinib. The receptor was isolated from a human donor with alopecia areata. The genes are TRBV4-3 and TRBJ2-5; 8 nucleotides agree with TRBD1. The CDR3 sequence is CASSRTGNQETQYF. The CDR3 bases are TGCGCCAGCAGCCGGACAGGGAACCAAGAGACCCAGTACTTC.